This TCR beta chain was sequenced during a study of PD-1 blockade in classical Hodgkin lymphoma. All patients relapsed after autologous stem cell transplantation, and brentuximab vedotin exposure varied. Thawed PBMCs underwent magnetic negative selection to yield purified CD4+ T cells. This CDR3 is built from 18 residues. Trimming removed 5 bases from V and 0 bases from J; junction bases left unmatched: 12. Germline-derived CDR1 and CDR2 are MGHRA and YSYEKL. Sequencing was performed with immunoSEQ multiplex PCR; in TCRdb, only in-frame clones are kept and a portion is missing. This table holds around 34,000 clones, 80% to 95% found once.

V and J are TRBV4-1 and TRBJ1-1; 10 bases align to TRBD1. The receptor's source is a human donor with classical Hodgkin lymphoma. The material was CD4+ T cells from blood, obtained at baseline. CDR3 amino acids: CASSSRGTGAIMNTEAFF. CDR3 in DNA: TGCGCCAGCAGCTCACGGGGGACAGGGGCCATAATGAACACTGAAGCTTTCTTT.